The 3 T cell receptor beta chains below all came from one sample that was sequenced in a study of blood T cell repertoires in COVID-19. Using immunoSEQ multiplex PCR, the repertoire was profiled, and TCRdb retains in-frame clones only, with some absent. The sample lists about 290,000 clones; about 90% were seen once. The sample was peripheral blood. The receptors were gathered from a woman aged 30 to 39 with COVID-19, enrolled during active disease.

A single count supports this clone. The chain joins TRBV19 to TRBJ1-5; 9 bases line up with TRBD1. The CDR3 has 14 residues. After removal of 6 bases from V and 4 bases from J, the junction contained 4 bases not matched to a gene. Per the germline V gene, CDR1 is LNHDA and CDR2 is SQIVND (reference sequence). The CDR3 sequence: CASSSGQGNQPQHF. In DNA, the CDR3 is TGTGCCAGTAGCTCTGGACAGGGGAATCAGCCCCAGCATTTT.

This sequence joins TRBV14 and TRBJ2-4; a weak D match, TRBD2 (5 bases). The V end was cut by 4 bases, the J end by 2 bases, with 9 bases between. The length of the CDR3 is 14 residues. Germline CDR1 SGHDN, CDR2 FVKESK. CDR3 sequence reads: CASSRRGSKNIQYF. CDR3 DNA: TGTGCCAGCAGCCGTCGCGGGTCCAAAAACATTCAGTACTTC.

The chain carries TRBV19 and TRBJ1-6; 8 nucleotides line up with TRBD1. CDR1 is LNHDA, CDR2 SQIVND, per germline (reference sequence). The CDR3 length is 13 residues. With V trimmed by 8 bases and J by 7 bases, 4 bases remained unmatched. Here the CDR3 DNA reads TGTGCCAGTTCCGACAGGGGCAATTCACCCCTCCACTTT. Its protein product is CASSDRGNSPLHF.